A selection of T cell receptor beta chains follows, all from one sample in a study of cytomegalovirus exposure and HLA in healthy donors. The assay was immunoSEQ multiplex PCR, and TCRdb's table has in-frame clones only and misses some. This sample yields around 140,000 clones, of which roughly 78% are seen a single time; less than 5% belongs to the top ten. The sequencing sample was made of PBMCs. The source is a man over 45 in good health and CMV-seropositive. CDR3s include the opening cysteine and the closing phenylalanine or tryptophan. Fields, in order: CDR3 length, D gene, J gene, V gene, CDR3 protein. The D gene is left open where the match is weak.

CDR3 length: 15
D gene: .
J gene: TRBJ1-2
V gene: TRBV2
CDR3 protein: CASSPQGSVPYGYTF

CDR3 length: 15
D gene: .
J gene: TRBJ1-4
V gene: TRBV5-1
CDR3 protein: CASRVDPGSNEKLFF

CDR3 length: 13
D gene: .
J gene: TRBJ2-7
V gene: TRBV7-6
CDR3 protein: CASSLVGVGEQYF

CDR3 length: 11
D gene: .
J gene: TRBJ2-7
V gene: TRBV2
CDR3 protein: CASSDTISQYF

CDR3 length: 16
D gene: TRBD1
J gene: TRBJ1-5
V gene: TRBV5-8
CDR3 protein: CASSLEAGGIAEPQHF

CDR3 length: 15
D gene: .
J gene: TRBJ2-2
V gene: TRBV11-1
CDR3 protein: CASSFQGGLHGELFF

CDR3 length: 15
D gene: .
J gene: TRBJ2-7
V gene: TRBV4-1
CDR3 protein: CASSQDNRASYEQYF

CDR3 length: 14
D gene: .
J gene: TRBJ1-5
V gene: TRBV7-9
CDR3 protein: CASSLQGLGQPQHF

CDR3 length: 15
D gene: TRBD2
J gene: TRBJ2-7
V gene: TRBV5-5
CDR3 protein: CASSLDLADTYEQYF

CDR3 length: 16
D gene: .
J gene: TRBJ1-4
V gene: TRBV7-9
CDR3 protein: CASSLVAGSINEKLFF

CDR3 length: 15
D gene: .
J gene: TRBJ2-5
V gene: TRBV5-4
CDR3 protein: CASSRDGSGLGEQYF

CDR3 length: 15
D gene: TRBD2
J gene: TRBJ2-5
V gene: TRBV6-5
CDR3 protein: CASRRTSGPQETQYF

CDR3 length: 13
D gene: .
J gene: TRBJ1-1
V gene: TRBV13
CDR3 protein: CASSLSRGVGAFF